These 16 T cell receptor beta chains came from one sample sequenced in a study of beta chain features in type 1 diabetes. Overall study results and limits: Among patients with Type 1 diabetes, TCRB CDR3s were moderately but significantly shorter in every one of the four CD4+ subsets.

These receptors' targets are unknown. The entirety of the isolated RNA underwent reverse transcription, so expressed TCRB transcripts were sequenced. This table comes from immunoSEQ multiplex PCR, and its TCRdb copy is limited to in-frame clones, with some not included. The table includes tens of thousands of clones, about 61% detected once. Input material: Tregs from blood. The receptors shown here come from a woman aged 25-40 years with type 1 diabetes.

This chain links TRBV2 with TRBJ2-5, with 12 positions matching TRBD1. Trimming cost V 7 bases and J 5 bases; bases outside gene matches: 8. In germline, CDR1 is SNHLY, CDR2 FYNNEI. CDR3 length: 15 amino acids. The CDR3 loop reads CASTPGTGGMETQYF. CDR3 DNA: TGTGCCAGCACCCCCGGGACAGGGGGCATGGAGACCCAGTACTTC.

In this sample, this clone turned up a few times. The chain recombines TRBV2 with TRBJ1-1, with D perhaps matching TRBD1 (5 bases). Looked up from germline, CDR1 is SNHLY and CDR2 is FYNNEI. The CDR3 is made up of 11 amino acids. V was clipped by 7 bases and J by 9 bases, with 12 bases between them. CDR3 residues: CASKLTDKAFF. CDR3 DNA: TGTGCCAGCAAACTGACGGACAAAGCTTTCTTT.

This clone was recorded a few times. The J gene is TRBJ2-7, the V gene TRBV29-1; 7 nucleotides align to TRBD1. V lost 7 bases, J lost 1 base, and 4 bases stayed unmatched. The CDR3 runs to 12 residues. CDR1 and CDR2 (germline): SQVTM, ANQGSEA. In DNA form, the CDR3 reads TGCAGCGCCACGGGACAGTCCTACGAGCAGTACTTC. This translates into CSATGQSYEQYF.

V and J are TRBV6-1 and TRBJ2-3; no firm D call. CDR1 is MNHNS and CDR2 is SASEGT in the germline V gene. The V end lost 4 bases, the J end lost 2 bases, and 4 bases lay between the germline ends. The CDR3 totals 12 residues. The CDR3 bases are TGTGCCAGCAGTGTTTACACAGATACGCAGTATTTT. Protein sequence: CASSVYTDTQYF.

The CDR3 sequence: CASSLGQGGVEQYF. The CDR3 coding sequence is TGCGCCAGCAGCTTGGGACAGGGGGGGGTCGAGCAGTACTTC. V gene TRBV5-1 combines with J gene TRBJ2-7; 9 positions agree with TRBD1. J was trimmed by 6 bases and V by 0 bases; bases with no gene match: 4. Germline V lookup: CDR1 SGHRS, CDR2 YFSETQ. This CDR3 contains 14 residues.

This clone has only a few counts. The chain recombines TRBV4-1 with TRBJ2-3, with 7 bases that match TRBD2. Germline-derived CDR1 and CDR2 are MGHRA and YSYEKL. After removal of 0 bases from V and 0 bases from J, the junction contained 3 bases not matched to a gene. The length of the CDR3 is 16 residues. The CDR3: CASSQDGSGSTDTQYF. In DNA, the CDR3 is TGCGCCAGCAGCCAAGATGGTAGCGGGAGCACAGATACGCAGTATTTT.

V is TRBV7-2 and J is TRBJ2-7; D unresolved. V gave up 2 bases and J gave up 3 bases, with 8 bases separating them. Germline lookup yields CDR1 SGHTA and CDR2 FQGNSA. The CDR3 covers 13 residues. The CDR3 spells CASSLNRYYEQYF. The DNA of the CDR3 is TGTGCCAGCAGCTTAAACAGATACTACGAGCAGTACTTC.

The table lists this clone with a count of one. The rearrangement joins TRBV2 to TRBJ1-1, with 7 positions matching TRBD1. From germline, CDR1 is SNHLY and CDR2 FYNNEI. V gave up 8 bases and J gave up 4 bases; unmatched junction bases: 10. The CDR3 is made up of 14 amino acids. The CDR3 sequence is CASVDLGQATEAFF. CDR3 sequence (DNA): TGTGCCAGCGTGGACCTCGGACAGGCCACTGAAGCTTTCTTT. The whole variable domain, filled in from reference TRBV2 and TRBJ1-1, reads EPEVTQTPSHQVTQMGQEVILRCVPISNHLYFYWYRQILGQKVEFLVSFYNNEISEKSEIFDDQFSVERPDGSNFTLKIRSTKLEDSAMYFCASVDLGQATEAFFGQGTRLTVV.

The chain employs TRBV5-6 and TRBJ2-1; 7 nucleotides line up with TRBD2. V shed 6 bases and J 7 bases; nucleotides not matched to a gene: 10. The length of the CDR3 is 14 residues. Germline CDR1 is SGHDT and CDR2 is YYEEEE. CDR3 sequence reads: CASNVPRGFNEQFF. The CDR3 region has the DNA TGTGCCAGCAACGTCCCGCGGGGGTTTAATGAGCAGTTCTTC.

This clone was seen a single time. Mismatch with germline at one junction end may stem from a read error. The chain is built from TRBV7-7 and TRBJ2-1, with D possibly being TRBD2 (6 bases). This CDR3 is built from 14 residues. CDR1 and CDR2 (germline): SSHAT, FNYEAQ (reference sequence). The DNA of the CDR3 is TGTGCTAGCAGCTACGGTTCGGGGGTCAATGAGCAGTTCTTC. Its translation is CASSYGSGVNEQFF. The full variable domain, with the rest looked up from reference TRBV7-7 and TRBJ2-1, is GAGVSQSPRYKVTKRGQDVTLRCDPISSHATLYWYQQALGQGPEFLTYFNYEAQPDKSGLPSDRFSAERPEGSISTLTIQRTEQRDSAMYRCASSYGSGVNEQFFGPGTRLTVL.

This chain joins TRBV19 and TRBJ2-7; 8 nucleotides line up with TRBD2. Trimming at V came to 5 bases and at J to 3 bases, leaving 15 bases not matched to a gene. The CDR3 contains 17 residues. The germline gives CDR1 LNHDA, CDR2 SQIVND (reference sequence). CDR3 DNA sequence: TGTGCCAGTAGTCCCTCCGGGGGGGTCCCCCCTCTCTACGAGCAGTACTTC. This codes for CASSPSGGVPPLYEQYF.

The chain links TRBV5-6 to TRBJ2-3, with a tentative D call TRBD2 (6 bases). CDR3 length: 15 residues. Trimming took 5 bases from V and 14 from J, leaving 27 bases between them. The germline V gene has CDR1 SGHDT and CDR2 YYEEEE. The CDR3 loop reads CASSNNLDPGLTPYF. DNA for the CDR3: TGTGCCAGCAGTAATAACCTAGATCCGGGACTTACTCCGTATTTT.

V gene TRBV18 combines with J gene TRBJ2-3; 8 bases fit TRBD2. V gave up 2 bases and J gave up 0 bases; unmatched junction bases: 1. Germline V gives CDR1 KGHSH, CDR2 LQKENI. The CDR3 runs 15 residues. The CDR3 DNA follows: TGTGCCAGCTCACCAGCTAGCGGGAGCACAGATACGCAGTATTTT. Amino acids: CASSPASGSTDTQYF.

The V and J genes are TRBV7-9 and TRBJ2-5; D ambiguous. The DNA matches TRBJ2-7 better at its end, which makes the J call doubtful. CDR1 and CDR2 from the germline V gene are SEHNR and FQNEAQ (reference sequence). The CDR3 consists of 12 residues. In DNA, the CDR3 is TGTGCCAGCAGCCCCCCGATGAGCGAGCAGTACTTC. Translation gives CASSPPMSEQYF.

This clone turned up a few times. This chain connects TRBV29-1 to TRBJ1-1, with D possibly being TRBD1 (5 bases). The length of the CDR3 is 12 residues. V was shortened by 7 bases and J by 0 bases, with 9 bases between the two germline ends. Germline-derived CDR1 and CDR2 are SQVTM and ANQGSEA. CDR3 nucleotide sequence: TGCAGCGCACAGGCCCTGAACACTGAAGCTTTCTTT. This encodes CSAQALNTEAFF.

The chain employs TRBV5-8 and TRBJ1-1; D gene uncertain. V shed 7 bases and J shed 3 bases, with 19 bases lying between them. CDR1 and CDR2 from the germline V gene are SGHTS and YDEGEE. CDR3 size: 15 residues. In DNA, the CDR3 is TGTGCCAGCGCTGGGAGGTTGGTATTCCACACTGAAGCTTTCTTT. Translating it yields CASAGRLVFHTEAFF.